This T cell receptor beta chain was captured by sequencing in a study of shared clonotypes between healthy human individuals. General study results and limits: What naive subsets generally showed was a larger estimated richness than memory subsets showed.

The genomic DNA of each subset was split evenly across several immunoSEQ plates. Sequencing used immunoSEQ multiplex PCR; TCRdb keeps in-frame clones, though not all of them. This sample yields 2 million to 2.5 million clones, of which around 92% are seen a single time; 0.37% belongs to the top ten. For this clone: Antigen: not known.

Splitting the CD4+ cells yielded a CD45RA+ naive subset and a CD45RA-negative memory subset. The CDR3 runs 15 residues. Germline CDR1 is SGHDT and CDR2 is YYEEEE. V was pared by 3 bases and J by 4 bases, with 6 bases of the junction left unmatched. The chain couples TRBV5-6 to TRBJ1-1; 10 bases fit TRBD1. This TCR was sampled from a man between 18 and 35 years old in good health. Some clones in this sample may be carry-over from other donors' samples. The sample was naive CD4+ T cells from PBMCs. Subset meaning: CD45RA+ positively selected. CDR3 DNA: TGTGCCAGCAGCTCCGGGACAGGGGCGGCCACTGAAGCTTTCTTT. Its translation: CASSSGTGAATEAFF.